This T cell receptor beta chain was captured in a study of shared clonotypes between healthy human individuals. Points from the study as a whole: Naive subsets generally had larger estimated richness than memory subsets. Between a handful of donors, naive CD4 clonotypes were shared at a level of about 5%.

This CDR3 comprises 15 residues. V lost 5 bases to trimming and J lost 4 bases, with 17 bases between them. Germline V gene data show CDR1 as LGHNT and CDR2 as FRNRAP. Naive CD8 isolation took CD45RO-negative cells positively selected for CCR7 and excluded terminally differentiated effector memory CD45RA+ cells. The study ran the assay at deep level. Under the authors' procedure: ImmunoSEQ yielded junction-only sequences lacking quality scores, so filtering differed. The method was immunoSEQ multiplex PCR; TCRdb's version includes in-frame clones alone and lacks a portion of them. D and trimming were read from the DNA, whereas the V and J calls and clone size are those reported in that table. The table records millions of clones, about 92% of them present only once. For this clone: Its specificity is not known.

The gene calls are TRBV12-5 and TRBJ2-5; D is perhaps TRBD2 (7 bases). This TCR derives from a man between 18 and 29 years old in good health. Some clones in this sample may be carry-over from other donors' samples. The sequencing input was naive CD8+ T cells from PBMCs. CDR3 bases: TGTGCTAGTGGTCCTAGGGGGGGGCCTGGAGAGACCCAGTACTTC. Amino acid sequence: CASGPRGGPGETQYF. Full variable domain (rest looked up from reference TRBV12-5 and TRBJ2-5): DARVTQTPRHKVTEMGQEVTMRCQPILGHNTVFWYRQTMMQGLELLAYFRNRAPLDDSGMPKDRFSAEMPDATLATLKIQPSEPRDSAVYFCASGPRGGPGETQYFGPGTRLLVL.